Presented here are 14 T cell receptor beta chains from one specimen sequenced in a study of T cell changes during pregnancy in multiple sclerosis. Profiled with immunoSEQ multiplex PCR; TCRdb holds only in-frame clones, not every one. In the table there are 40,000 or so clones, 85% to 95% of which are singletons. The sample was peripheral blood, taken before pregnancy. Source of these receptors: a female donor with multiple sclerosis, enrolled in a pregnancy study.

The gene calls are TRBV4-2 and TRBJ2-1; possibly TRBD2 for D (6 bases). Per the germline V gene, CDR1 is LGHNA and CDR2 is YNFKEQ. The CDR3 is 16 amino acids. Trimming took 0 bases from V and 8 from J, leaving 17 bases between them. The CDR3 reads CASSQDRGSASDEQFF. The CDR3 DNA reads TGTGCCAGCAGCCAAGATCGGGGGAGCGCGTCGGATGAGCAGTTCTTC.

Notes on this clone: Other DNA sequences within the sample encode an identical CDR3. The chain has TRBV5-1 and TRBJ1-2; D is unclear. V shed 0 bases and J shed 4 bases, with 4 bases lying between them. The CDR3 spans 12 residues. The germline gives CDR1 SGHRS, CDR2 YFSETQ. Written as DNA, the CDR3 is TGCGCCAGCAGCTTGGCCGGCTATGGCTACACCTTC. As protein: CASSLAGYGYTF.

V usage is TRBV5-4 and J usage is TRBJ1-4; D remains unclear. Germline V gene lookup returns CDR1 SGHNT and CDR2 YYREEE (reference sequence). V was pared by 1 base and J by 3 bases, with 16 bases between. This CDR3 spans 17 amino acids. The CDR3 DNA is TGTGCCAGCAGCTTGTGGGCAGGAAAACCTGCTAATGAAAAACTGTTTTTT. Protein product: CASSLWAGKPANEKLFF. Using reference TRBV5-4 and TRBJ1-4 for the parts outside the CDR3, the full variable domain is ETGVTQSPTHLIKTRGQQVTLRCSSQSGHNTVSWYQQALGQGPQFIFQYYREEENGRGNFPPRFSGLQFPNYSSELNVNALELDDSALYLCASSLWAGKPANEKLFFGSGTQLSVL.

J is TRBJ2-5 and V is TRBV28; 7 bases fit TRBD2. The CDR3 runs 16 residues. With V trimmed by 4 bases and J by 4 bases, 12 bases remained unmatched. From germline, CDR1 is MDHEN and CDR2 SYDVKM. In DNA form, the CDR3 reads TGTGCCAGCAGTTCAGTCGGGGGAGGGACCAGAGAGACCCAGTACTTC. It specifies CASSSVGGGTRETQYF.

The chain joins TRBV13 to TRBJ2-7; 7 bases are a match to TRBD1. This CDR3 is 15 amino acids long. Germline-derived CDR1 and CDR2 are PRHDT and FYEKMQ (reference sequence). J gave up 3 bases and V 3 bases, and 8 bases lay outside the gene matches. This CDR3 reads CASSFAGGARYEQYF. CDR3 nucleotide sequence: TGTGCCAGCAGCTTTGCAGGGGGAGCCCGCTACGAGCAGTACTTC.

The chain uses TRBV12-5 and TRBJ1-2; 9 positions match TRBD1. The CDR3 runs to 18 residues. The germline CDR1 and CDR2 sequences are LGHNT and FRNRAP. V lost 6 bases and J lost 2; bases outside the gene matches: 16. The CDR3 nucleotides read TGTGCTAGTGGGGAAGCCGGGACAGGGTACGTGAACAACTATGGCTACACCTTC. Its translation is CASGEAGTGYVNNYGYTF.

V is TRBV30 and J is TRBJ2-7, with TRBD2 as a possible D gene (6 bases). The CDR3 extends over 13 amino acids. The germline CDR1 and CDR2 sequences are GTSNPN and SVGIG (reference sequence). The V end lost 3 bases, the J end lost 2 bases, and 11 bases lay between the germline ends. The CDR3 coding sequence is TGTGCCTGGAGGAGGCGGGATGCCTACGAGCAGTACTTC. Protein: CAWRRRDAYEQYF.

J is TRBJ1-5 and V is TRBV7-2; D possibly corresponds to TRBD1 (5 bases). Trimming pared 5 bases from V and 7 bases from J, leaving 15 bases between. The germline V gene has CDR1 SGHTA and CDR2 FQGNSA. This CDR3 comprises 14 residues. The CDR3 DNA sequence: TGTGCCAGCAGCCAAGGGGCGGCCCGGCAGCCCCAGCATTTT. Translating gives CASSQGAARQPQHF.

The rearrangement joins TRBV29-1 to TRBJ2-7; the D gene is possibly TRBD1 (6 bases). Per the germline V gene, CDR1 is SQVTM and CDR2 is ANQGSEA. CDR3 length: 13 residues. V lost 3 bases and J lost 3, with 12 bases in between. The CDR3 sequence is CSVDTGNLYEQYF. Here the CDR3 DNA reads TGCAGCGTTGACACAGGGAATCTCTACGAGCAGTACTTC.

A word on this clone: This same CDR3 is encoded by further DNA sequences in the sample. The chain links TRBV5-1 to TRBJ2-7; D remains unclear. Trimming took 0 bases from V and 2 from J, leaving 6 bases between them. The CDR3 totals 13 residues. Germline V CDR1 and CDR2: SGHRS, YFSETQ. CDR3 nucleotide sequence: TGCGCCAGCAGCTTGGACCTAGCCTACGAGCAGTACTTC. Protein sequence: CASSLDLAYEQYF.

The gene calls are TRBV7-2 and TRBJ2-5; TRBD2 matches at 8 bases. The CDR3 is 16 residues long. The V and J ends lost 3 bases and 1 base, in that order; junction bases with no gene match: 7. From germline, CDR1 is SGHTA and CDR2 FQGNSA. DNA for the CDR3: TGTGCCAGCAGCTTTACTAGCGGAGGACCCCAAGAGACCCAGTACTTC. Translated, it gives CASSFTSGGPQETQYF.

The rearrangement uses TRBV5-4 and TRBJ1-4, with a possible D match to TRBD1 (5 bases). Per the germline V gene, CDR1 is SGHNT and CDR2 is YYREEE (reference sequence). V was pared by 5 bases and J by 0 bases, with 8 bases between. This CDR3 is 14 amino acids long. The CDR3 loop is CASRQGTTNEKLFF. The CDR3 DNA is TGTGCCAGCAGGCAGGGTACAACTAATGAAAAACTGTTTTTT.

The rearrangement links TRBV7-3 to TRBJ2-1; 11 bases map to TRBD2. Unmatched junction bases numbered 10, after V lost 5 bases and J lost 4 bases. CDR3 size: 17 residues. The V gene's germline CDR1 is SGHTA and CDR2 FQGTGA. CDR3 sequence (DNA): TGTGCCAGCAGCCCTAGCCCCGGGACTAGCGGTTACAATGAGCAGTTCTTC. Translation gives CASSPSPGTSGYNEQFF.

The chain joins TRBV19 to TRBJ1-4; 8 positions match TRBD1. From germline, CDR1 is LNHDA and CDR2 SQIVND (reference sequence). The ends lost 3 bases at V and 5 bases at J; junction bases unmatched: 5. The CDR3 runs 15 residues. The CDR3 DNA sequence: TGTGCCAGTAGTATCCCCCAGGGGGCGAATGAAAAACTGTTTTTT. It encodes CASSIPQGANEKLFF.